This is a list of T cell receptor beta chains from one sample in a study of blood T cells in healthy people across ages. MiXCR, applied by TCRdb to the 5' RACE reads, yields one record per CDR3 protein. The top ten clones hold 6.5% to 8.5% of a sample with over 1,300,000 distinct CDR3 sequences, approximately 59% of them seen once. Sample: blood. The receptors were sampled from a man between 18 and 29 years old in good health. Both conserved end residues are part of each CDR3. Clone size is not always given. Where it is, it says once, few, many or a class for expanded clones.

TRBV12-3/TRBV12-4	TRBJ2-3	.	CASSLTGIRADTQYF
TRBV7-2	.	.	CASSLGSGGTQETQFF
TRBV6-1	TRBJ1-5	.	CASSEAGNQPQHF
TRBV5-5	TRBJ1-1	.	CASSSWDGNTEAFF
TRBV10-3	TRBJ2-2	.	CAISEATGELFF
TRBV12-3/TRBV12-4	TRBJ2-7	few	CASSFTGENEQYF
TRBV10-1	TRBJ2-3	.	CASGTGGVVSYF
TRBV5-6	TRBJ1-5	.	CASSSTRDRPNQPQHF
TRBV20-1	TRBJ1-4	.	CSARSAFGDEKLFF
TRBV5-1	TRBJ2-7	.	CASSLESYRSYEQYF
TRBV29-1	TRBJ2-1	.	CSVVRGDIYNEQFF
TRBV29-1	TRBJ2-7	few	CSVLDGRASYEQYF
TRBV4-3	TRBJ2-1	.	CASNQEKSSYNEQFF
TRBV4-2	TRBJ2-1	.	CASSQSGLADNEQFF
TRBV27	TRBJ2-1	.	CASSLGTPVHEQFF
TRBV4-1	TRBJ1-2	.	CASSQGRRFFYGYTF
TRBV6-2/TRBV6-3	TRBJ1-5	.	CASRPGQGLGNQPQHF
TRBV28	TRBJ2-2	once	CASSFGVFNTGELFF
TRBV10-3	TRBJ2-7	once	CAITLSGTSGRRTVGRGPNEQYF
TRBV3-1	TRBJ2-1	.	CASSPPQIAGPYNEQFF
TRBV7-2	.	.	CASSLAGALNIQYF
TRBV4-1	TRBJ2-7	.	CASSPASGSHEQYF
TRBV2	TRBJ1-6	.	CASSELGTRSPLHF
TRBV4-1	TRBJ1-1	.	CASSQGPGDTEAFF
TRBV29-1	TRBJ2-3	.	CSVDAGGYSDTQYF
TRBV7-9	TRBJ2-3	.	CASTQGGLTDTQYF
TRBV2	TRBJ2-4	.	CASSDGTGKQYF
TRBV10-2	TRBJ2-5	.	CASSVGASRRETQYF
TRBV6-2/TRBV6-3	TRBJ1-4	once	CASSPRTSGLFF
TRBV4-1	TRBJ1-1	few	CASSHAGGGNTEAFF
TRBV6-2/TRBV6-3	TRBJ2-7	many	CASSYPSYEQYF
TRBV20-1	TRBJ2-3	.	CSARERTSGTDTQYF
TRBV20-1	.	.	CSAKRGGRETQYF
TRBV18	TRBJ2-1	few	CASAPRTSGVRDEQFF
TRBV5-1	TRBJ2-7	few	CASSIGTGSYEQYF
TRBV4-1	TRBJ2-7	.	CASSHGDSRSYEQYF
TRBV29-1	TRBJ2-1	few	CSVDKRDNEQFF
TRBV20-1	TRBJ2-3	.	CSAWRETDTQYF